The 18 T cell receptor beta chains listed next were all sequenced from one sample in a study of post-analysis software for immune sequencing data. Their recognized antigens are unknown. Study conclusions and caveats: When patients were compared with controls, four or five TRBV segments were more frequent, TRBV5-6, TRBV5-1 and TRBV20-1 among them.

Included in the TCR beta cDNA libraries were unique molecular identifiers. Each CDR3 protein is one row after TCRdb ran MiXCR on the PCR reads. The sample has around 770,000 distinct CDR3 sequences, around 42% seen once. Sample: blood. The receptors derive from a girl aged 10 to 17 with multiple sclerosis.

The chain is built from TRBV27 and TRBJ2-1, with 8 bases fitting TRBD1. This CDR3 spans 15 amino acids. Germline V gene lookup returns CDR1 MNHEY and CDR2 SMNVEV (reference sequence). The junction had 11 bases not matched to a gene; V was cut back by 6 bases and J by 7 bases. The CDR3 is CASSRQGPGRNEQFF. Written as DNA, the CDR3 is TGTGCCAGCAGCCGACAGGGGCCGGGACGAAATGAGCAGTTCTTC.

The chain carries TRBV2 and TRBJ1-2, with 7 bases lining up with TRBD1. V was pared by 11 bases and J by 5 bases, with 11 bases of the junction left unmatched. Germline assignment: CDR1 SNHLY and CDR2 FYNNEI. The CDR3 sequence is 13 residues long. CDR3 protein: CADSDRLKYGYTF. The CDR3 region has the DNA TGTGCCGACTCGGACAGGCTTAAGTATGGCTACACCTTC. The whole variable domain, filled in from reference TRBV2 and TRBJ1-2, reads EPEVTQTPSHQVTQMGQEVILRCVPISNHLYFYWYRQILGQKVEFLVSFYNNEISEKSEIFDDQFSVERPDGSNFTLKIRSTKLEDSAMYFCADSDRLKYGYTFGSGTRLTVV.

This clonotype showed up many times. J is TRBJ2-5 and V is TRBV6-2 or TRBV6-3; D perhaps matches TRBD1 (6 bases). CDR1 is MNHEY, CDR2 SVGEGT, per germline. There are 15 residues in the CDR3. Trimming shortened V by 7 bases and J by 2 bases, and 17 bases separated the two germline ends. The CDR3, as DNA: TGTGCCAGCACCGCACAGGGCAGTCTACAAGAGACCCAGTACTTC. Translation: CASTAQGSLQETQYF.

V and J are TRBV11-3 and TRBJ2-3; 9 positions match TRBD2. V shed 3 bases, J shed 4 bases, and the junction held 11 bases outside the gene matches. CDR1 is SGHNT, CDR2 YENEEA, per germline. There are 17 residues in the CDR3. CDR3 sequence (DNA): TGTGCCAGCAGCTTCCGGCAGGGACTAGCAGGCGCAGATACGCAGTATTTT. Amino acid sequence: CASSFRQGLAGADTQYF.

V is TRBV15 and J is TRBJ2-1, with D perhaps given as TRBD1 or TRBD2 (5 bases each). CDR3 length: 16 residues. CDR1 and CDR2 from the germline V gene are LNHNV and YYDKDF (reference sequence). V gave up 3 bases and J gave up 4 bases, with 16 bases separating them. The CDR3: CATSRWDGKGYNEQFF. The CDR3 DNA reads TGTGCCACCAGCAGGTGGGACGGGAAAGGTTACAATGAGCAGTTCTTC.

This sequence joins TRBV3-1 and TRBJ1-2; 7 nucleotides line up with TRBD1. J was trimmed by 5 bases and V by 0 bases; bases with no gene match: 18. This CDR3 region has 19 residues. CDR1 and CDR2 (germline): LGHDT, YNNKEL (reference sequence). CDR3 residues: CASSQDEKGQRLPLYGYTF. The CDR3 coding sequence is TGTGCCAGCAGCCAAGATGAGAAGGGACAGCGCCTTCCCTTATATGGCTACACCTTC.

The chain employs TRBV20-1 and TRBJ1-2, with 8 bases lining up with TRBD1. The junction had 9 bases not matched to a gene; V was cut back by 5 bases and J by 7 bases. Per the germline V gene, CDR1 is DFQATT and CDR2 is SNEGSKA (reference sequence). The CDR3 is made up of 13 amino acids. This CDR3 reads CSALGQGASGYTF. DNA for the CDR3: TGCAGTGCTCTTGGACAGGGTGCGTCTGGCTACACCTTC.

The gene calls are TRBV25-1 and TRBJ2-1; 7 bases fit TRBD2. V lost 0 bases, J lost 4 bases, and 9 bases stayed unmatched. In germline, CDR1 is MGHDK, CDR2 SYGVNS. This CDR3 has 17 residues. DNA for the CDR3: TGTGCCAGCAGTGAATATTGGCTAGCGGACACTTACAATGAGCAGTTCTTC. Its translation: CASSEYWLADTYNEQFF.

This chain connects TRBV9 to TRBJ1-2; 8 bases map to TRBD1. The CDR3 contains 15 residues. With V trimmed by 3 bases and J by 4 bases, 8 bases remained unmatched. Germline CDR1 is SGDLS and CDR2 is YYNGEE. CDR3 nucleotides: TGTGCCAGCAGCGCGTACAGGGGGTCCTCCTATGGCTACACCTTC. Translating gives CASSAYRGSSYGYTF.

V usage is TRBV6-2 or TRBV6-3 and J usage is TRBJ2-5; 11 bases align to TRBD1. Trimming cost V 6 bases and J 3 bases; bases outside gene matches: 18. Germline V gene lookup returns CDR1 MNHEY and CDR2 SVGEGT. The CDR3 extends over 19 amino acids. The CDR3 DNA is TGTGCCAGCAGAGAGGACAGGGGGCGCTCACCAGTACGGGAAGAGACCCAGTACTTC. This translates into CASREDRGRSPVREETQYF.

This sequence joins TRBV20-1 and TRBJ2-1; 8 bases match TRBD1. The CDR3 spans 15 residues. Trimming took 6 bases from V and 9 from J; bases not matched to a gene: 16. Germline loops: CDR1 DFQATT, CDR2 SNEGSKA (reference sequence). The CDR3 loop reads CSARGIRQGKGEQFF. The CDR3 DNA sequence: TGCAGTGCGAGGGGCATTAGACAGGGGAAAGGTGAGCAGTTCTTC.

This clonotype appeared a few times. CDR3 nucleotide sequence: TGCAGCGTTGGGCAGACAACTTTAACCTACGAGCAGTACTTC. Amino acid sequence: CSVGQTTLTYEQYF. V gene TRBV29-1 combines with J gene TRBJ2-7, with D unclear. Trimming removed 4 bases at V and 2 bases at J, with 15 bases between. The CDR3 spans 14 residues. CDR1 and CDR2 from the germline V gene are SQVTM and ANQGSEA.

The chain has TRBV6-5 and TRBJ2-3, with TRBD2 matching over 9 bases. Losses at the gene ends were 5 bases for V and 1 base for J; bases not matched to a gene: 10. The CDR3 is 17 amino acids. CDR1 and CDR2 from the germline V gene are MNHEY and SVGAGI. In DNA, the CDR3 is TGTGCCAGCAGTCCGATGCGCCCTAGCGGGGGCACAGATACGCAGTATTTT. It yields the protein CASSPMRPSGGTDTQYF.

The CDR3 sequence: CASSTGGLNGYTF. CDR3 sequence (DNA): TGTGCCAGCAGTACGGGAGGACTGAATGGCTACACCTTC. The chain joins TRBV9 to TRBJ1-2; no clear D. The CDR3 contains 13 residues. The V gene's germline CDR1 is SGDLS and CDR2 YYNGEE. V gave up 5 bases and J gave up 6 bases, with 14 bases separating them.

The rearrangement joins TRBV20-1 to TRBJ1-1, with unresolved D. V lost 4 bases to trimming and J lost 6 bases, with 15 bases between them. The germline V gene encodes CDR1 DFQATT and CDR2 SNEGSKA (reference sequence). The CDR3 contains 13 residues. The CDR3 here is CSAKSPGSAEAFF. CDR3 bases: TGCAGTGCTAAGTCCCCAGGCTCAGCTGAAGCTTTCTTT.

This chain uses TRBV12-3 or TRBV12-4 with TRBJ2-1; D call uncertain. The CDR3 is 14 residues long. V shed 4 bases and J shed 2 bases, with 9 bases lying between them. The CDR3 coding sequence is TGTGCCAGCAGTTATGGCGGCACCTACAATGAGCAGTTCTTC. The encoded protein is CASSYGGTYNEQFF.

This clonotype has just a few counts. J is TRBJ1-1 and V is TRBV27; TRBD1 agrees at 7 bases. The V segment lost 5 bases and the J segment 6 bases; nucleotides outside the gene matches: 3. The germline CDR1 and CDR2 sequences are MNHEY and SMNVEV (reference sequence). This CDR3 contains 12 residues. CDR3 sequence (DNA): TGTGCCAGCAGTCAAACAGGGGCTGAAGCTTTCTTT. It specifies CASSQTGAEAFF.

The V and J genes are TRBV12-3 or TRBV12-4 and TRBJ2-7; D possibly corresponds to TRBD2 (5 bases). The CDR3 covers 14 residues. Trimming stripped 3 bases from V and 7 bases from J, with 16 bases between. The CDR3 here is CASSFQDWDREQYF. The CDR3 nucleotides are TGTGCCAGCAGTTTCCAGGACTGGGATCGGGAGCAGTACTTC.